These 13 T cell receptor beta chains were all obtained from the same sample, sequenced in a study of cytomegalovirus exposure and HLA in healthy donors. Primers for the PCR totalled 60 Vbeta and 13 Jbeta. Assay: immunoSEQ multiplex PCR; the TCRdb copy retains only in-frame clones and omits some. The sample has about 160,000 clones; around 83% are singletons. The sequenced sample consisted of PBMCs. The receptor set was obtained from a man aged 18 to 30 in good health and CMV-seropositive.

The rearrangement uses TRBV25-1 and TRBJ2-7; 7 nucleotides match TRBD1. From germline, CDR1 is MGHDK and CDR2 SYGVNS. The CDR3 covers 15 residues. V shed 9 bases, J shed 5 bases, and the junction held 16 bases outside the gene matches. Written as DNA, the CDR3 is TGTGCCAGGCAGCCCAGGGGACCGGGACAGAACGAGCAGTACTTC. This codes for CARQPRGPGQNEQYF.

This clone was seen only a few times. V gene TRBV27 combines with J gene TRBJ2-3, with 13 bases identical to TRBD2. CDR3 length: 17 amino acids. J lost 5 bases, V lost 6 bases, and 11 bases had no gene match. Germline-derived CDR1 and CDR2 are MNHEY and SMNVEV (reference sequence). The CDR3 sequence: CASSDTSGGALLDTQYF. Here the CDR3 DNA reads TGTGCCAGCAGCGATACTAGCGGGGGGGCCTTGTTAGATACGCAGTATTTT.

The chain has TRBV2 and TRBJ2-5; TRBD2 agrees at 7 bases. CDR1 and CDR2 from the germline V gene are SNHLY and FYNNEI. The length of the CDR3 is 15 residues. V lost 8 bases to trimming and J lost 3 bases; unmatched junction nucleotides: 12. For the CDR3, the DNA is TGTGCCAGCCTCAGGGCGGGACTAAGTAAAGAGACCCAGTACTTC. This sequence encodes CASLRAGLSKETQYF.

The V gene is TRBV5-4, the J gene TRBJ1-1, with a tentative D call TRBD1 (5 bases). Trimming removed 0 bases at V and 0 bases at J, with 12 bases between. Germline loops: CDR1 SGHNT, CDR2 YYREEE (reference sequence). The CDR3 loop spans 16 amino acids. The CDR3: CASSLGNPRVNTEAFF. In DNA, the CDR3 is TGTGCCAGCAGCTTGGGGAACCCCAGGGTGAACACTGAAGCTTTCTTT.

The chain has TRBV4-3 and TRBJ1-1, with D possibly being TRBD1 (5 bases). The CDR3 sequence is 19 residues long. Trimming took off 4 bases at V and 0 bases at J, with 24 bases between the two ends. Germline CDR1 reads LGHNA; CDR2 reads YSLEER. The CDR3 nucleotides read TGCGCCAGCAGCCGAACCCCCATGGGACCGGAGGGCGTGAACACTGAAGCTTTCTTT. Protein sequence: CASSRTPMGPEGVNTEAFF.

This clone has just a few counts. The chain recombines TRBV10-1 with TRBJ1-2; 8 positions match TRBD1. Germline V gene sequence: CDR1 WNHNN, CDR2 SYGVQD (reference sequence). Trimming removed 6 bases from V and 4 bases from J; junction bases left unmatched: 10. The CDR3 sequence is 15 residues long. The DNA for the CDR3 is TGCGCCAGCAGGAGAGATAGGACAGGGATCTATGGCTACACCTTC. This gives the protein CASRRDRTGIYGYTF.

This chain uses TRBV9 with TRBJ1-2; no clear D. Germline CDR1 reads SGDLS; CDR2 reads YYNGEE. The CDR3 runs to 13 residues. The V gene lost 2 bases and the J gene lost 5 bases, with 10 bases spanning the gap. CDR3 loop: CASSVEGSYGYTF. CDR3 sequence (DNA): TGTGCCAGCAGCGTCGAGGGAAGTTATGGCTACACCTTC.

This clone showed up just a few times. The rearrangement uses TRBV18 and TRBJ1-2; 12 nucleotides match TRBD1. The CDR3 is 19 amino acids. V shed 1 base and J 2 bases; nucleotides not matched to a gene: 11. Germline V gene sequence: CDR1 KGHSH, CDR2 LQKENI. The CDR3 DNA sequence: TGTGCCAGCTCACCACGAGTCCGGGACAGGGGGCCCGAGAACTATGGCTACACCTTC. It encodes CASSPRVRDRGPENYGYTF.

This clone was seen a single time. The rearrangement joins TRBV19 to TRBJ1-1; a weak D match, TRBD1 (5 bases). CDR3 length: 13 residues. The ends were cut back, 4 bases at V and 0 bases at J, with 6 bases in the middle. The germline V gene has CDR1 LNHDA and CDR2 SQIVND (reference sequence). Written as DNA, the CDR3 is TGTGCCAGTAGTAAGACAGTGAACACTGAAGCTTTCTTT. This sequence encodes CASSKTVNTEAFF.

This clone was found once. The V call is TRBV25-1, the J call TRBJ1-2; D gene ambiguous. The CDR3 is 13 residues long. The V gene lost 4 bases and the J gene lost 3 bases, with 9 bases spanning the gap. The germline V gene encodes CDR1 MGHDK and CDR2 SYGVNS. The CDR3 loop reads CASSGGEYYGYTF. The CDR3 nucleotides are TGTGCCAGCAGTGGTGGGGAGTACTATGGCTACACCTTC.

The J gene is TRBJ1-2, the V gene TRBV7-2, with no clear D. The CDR3 runs 13 residues. Germline V gene lookup returns CDR1 SGHTA and CDR2 FQGNSA. Trimming stripped 7 bases from V and 3 bases from J, with 12 bases between. In DNA form, the CDR3 reads TGTGCCAGCACAGCCCGGGGAGACTATGGCTACACCTTC. It yields the protein CASTARGDYGYTF. Full variable domain (remainder filled in from reference TRBV7-2 and TRBJ1-2): GAGVSQSPSNKVTEKGKDVELRCDPISGHTALYWYRQSLGQGLEFLIYFQGNSAPDKSGLPSDRFSAERTGGSVSTLTIQRTQQEDSAVYLCASTARGDYGYTFGSGTRLTVV.

The V gene is TRBV12-5, the J gene TRBJ2-1, with D possibly TRBD2 on 7 matching bases. Trimming removed 2 bases at V and 2 bases at J, with 16 bases between. The CDR3 runs to 17 residues. Germline lookup yields CDR1 LGHNT and CDR2 FRNRAP. CDR3 loop: CASGLRGGNYPYNEQFF. The CDR3 coding sequence is TGTGCTAGTGGTTTGAGGGGGGGCAACTACCCCTACAATGAGCAGTTCTTC.

The chain couples TRBV2 to TRBJ2-6; 11 bases are shared with TRBD2. The ends lost 7 bases at V and 0 bases at J; junction bases unmatched: 14. This CDR3 has 20 residues. The germline gives CDR1 SNHLY, CDR2 FYNNEI. In DNA, the CDR3 is TGTGCCAGCAATGGGGGTCCTAGCGGGGGGTCCTTCTCTGGGGCCAACGTCCTGACTTTC. Translation gives CASNGGPSGGSFSGANVLTF.